This T cell receptor beta chain was profiled in a study of T-cell memory formation after mild COVID-19 (TCRdb year 2021). Concerning the study at large: TCR sequence clusters from the two donors were largely donor specific. In two donors, T-cell clones that expanded and contracted after mild COVID-19 were followed by sequencing TCRalpha and TCRbeta repertoires longitudinally. Two young, previously healthy adult volunteers, one female and one male, were included in the cohort.

This clonotype was observed a handful of times. What antigen it recognizes has not been identified. Per-base qualities were not stored, and no clone one base away is much larger. Paper-wide results and their limitations: Some responding clones were found in pre-infection memory, which suggests that pre-existing cross-reactive memory T cells took part in the SARS-CoV-2 response. Clones contracting from day 15 to 85 had balanced CD4/CD8 phenotypes, while a second wave expanding from day 15 to 37 was biased towards CD4+. Whether the second-wave clones peaking on day 37 were SARS-CoV-2 specific was not confirmed. Only a couple of mild cases were covered in the study, and larger cohorts including severe cases with pre-infection samples were considered necessary. Contracting CD4+ clones appeared mostly in the CM and EM memory subsets, whereas CD8+ clones were enriched in EMRA.

From the germline V gene (reference sequence), CDR1 is DFQATT and CDR2 is SNEGSKA. Taken from cysteine to phenylalanine, the CDR3 has 15 residues. Only the CDR3 DNA is retained, 45 bases long and in frame from the first base. V has 0 bases trimmed and J has 5 bases trimmed; junction bases matching no gene number 9. This sample was sequenced with an Illumina NovaSeq 6000. TCRalpha and TCRbeta cDNA libraries were built by 5'RACE with constant-segment primers, adding sample barcodes and unique molecular identifiers. Trizol reagent was used to extract RNA from every sample. The libraries were amplified in two PCR steps, and the second step added a second sample barcode and Illumina TruSeq adapters. Sequencing of the libraries was done on an Illumina NovaSeq, producing 2 x 150 bp paired-end reads. The authors processed their data as follows. Reads were demultiplexed and collapsed into UMI-guided consensus sequences with migec v1.2.7. With mixcr v2.1.11, UMI consensuses were aligned to TRA and TRB V and J templates and assembled into clonotypes. Clonotypes were classified as expanded or contracted when called significant by both edgeR and NoisET, with noise models trained on biological replicates. For edgeR calls, a false discovery rate-adjusted p below 0.01 and a log2 fold-change threshold of 1 were applied. As an exploratory analysis of dynamics, max-normalized trajectories of the 1000 most abundant clonotypes were examined by PCA with hierarchical clustering. The CD4 or CD8 phenotype of responding clones was assigned using the separately sequenced CD4+ and CD8+ repertoires. TCRdb took the public reads, trimmed them with fastp at Q25, ran MiXCR for clone calling and kept in-frame beta chains. Rows with one shared CDR3 protein collapse into an entry with the most common genes and DNA. The V and J calls were determined by TCRdb, not by the authors. Within this sample are about 470,000 distinct CDR3 sequences, with 25% of them counted one time only. Roughly an eighth of the sample is taken by the ten largest.

Ficoll-Paque density gradient centrifugation was used to isolate PBMCs. The rearranged chain carries TRBV20-1 and TRBJ2-5, and 7 bases in between align with TRBD2. This TCR came from an adult woman who had mild COVID-19 (a few samples of this study predate the infection). The sample titles of this study are shuffled in the database, so cell type and time point are left out; the donor was told from shared clones. Sample: PBMCs or a T cell subset sorted from them (not recorded which). CDR3 protein: CSARDPAGLGETQYF. The base sequence is TGCAGTGCTAGAGATCCAGCGGGGTTAGGGGAGACCCAGTACTTC.